This T cell receptor (beta chain) was identified in a study of regulatory T cells in long-lasting Graves disease. The overall study: Persistence in Graves' disease denoted antithyroid drug use beyond 5 years alongside positive TSH receptor antibodies. Findings of the study overall: Under persistent disease, TRBV28, TRBJ1-2 and TRBJ2-5 were used preferentially.

For TCR beta, libraries came from iRepertoire HTBI primers and Arm-PCR of CDR3 regions. TCRdb reanalysed the multiplex PCR reads using MiXCR and keeps one entry per CDR3 protein. The sample lists around 430,000 distinct CDR3 sequences; 20% to 25% were seen once. Time point noted: persistent/refractory GD, antithyroid drugs over 5 years with positive TRAb. From RNA extracted from PBMCs, the TCR library was made. Approximately 8.9-milliliter peripheral blood samples went into EDTA tubes. Remarks on this clonotype: The antigen is unknown.

The CDR3 runs to 14 residues. V trimming: 5 bases; J trimming: 8 bases; junction bases outside the gene matches: 8. Germline loops: CDR1 SEHNR, CDR2 FQNEAQ (reference sequence). The source was peripheral blood mononuclear cells (PBMCs), collected when the disease was refractory, from a patient treated with antithyroid drugs. The receptor's source is a female donor with Graves disease. The chain is built from TRBV7-9 and TRBJ2-1; 8 nucleotides match TRBD1. DNA for the CDR3: TGTGCCAGCAGCCTCTGGACAGGGTACGATGAGCAGTTCTTC. It translates to CASSLWTGYDEQFF.